The sequence of this T cell receptor beta chain was determined in a study of T cell responses to AZD1222 COVID-19 vaccine. It was second doses at about 4 or about 12 weeks that were pooled. The CDR3 runs to 15 residues. V lost 4 bases, J lost 4 bases, and 15 bases lay in between. Germline values: CDR1 SGHKS, CDR2 YYEKEE (reference sequence). Libraries were prepared by immunoSEQ multiplex PCR; TCRdb keeps only in-frame clonotypes and omits some of them. The table includes about 160,000 clones, approximately 88% detected once. Study-wide results and caveats: Rises in breadth and depth of Spike-specific TCRs came after two AZD1222 doses.

On this clone itself: Antigen specificity is unknown.

This sequence originates from an adult who received the AZD1222 COVID-19 vaccine. The chain is built from TRBV5-5 and TRBJ1-5; possible D gene TRBD1, 6 bases. Sample: peripheral blood, taken 28 days after the second AZD1222 dose. The CDR3: CASSPHRDRNQPQHF. The DNA of the CDR3 is TGTGCCAGCAGCCCTCACAGGGACCGGAATCAGCCCCAGCATTTT.